This record looks at one T cell receptor (beta chain) sequence and its context. These data originate in a study of OX40 agonist ivuxolimab in advanced cancers. V was pared by 1 base and J by 0 bases, with 10 bases between. CDR1 is LNHDA and CDR2 is SQIVND in the germline V gene (reference sequence). The CDR3 covers 16 residues. Data came from immunoSEQ multiplex PCR; TCRdb stores just in-frame clones and leaves some out. The sample shows fewer than 55,000 clones, around four fifths of them seen only once. This TCR was sampled from an adult with an advanced solid tumor such as melanoma, head and neck, liver or kidney cancer. The starting material was CD4+ or CD8+ T cells sorted from blood, obtained in a trial of the OX40 agonist ivuxolimab. This chain joins TRBV19 and TRBJ1-5; a weak D match, TRBD1 (6 bases). The CDR3 nucleotides read TGTGCCAGTAGTATAGGATCACAGGGTAGCAATCAGCCCCAGCATTTT. It specifies CASSIGSQGSNQPQHF.